These 28 T cell receptor beta chains were sequenced from one sample in a study of T cell responses to AZD1222 COVID-19 vaccine. Method: immunoSEQ multiplex PCR; TCRdb's copy keeps in-frame clones and lacks some. The sample consists of approximately 76,000 clones, approximately 90% of them appearing once. Source: peripheral blood, taken on day 0 of MenACWY control vaccination. Receptors originate from an adult in good health.

The chain joins TRBV5-4 to TRBJ2-2, with 9 bases fitting TRBD2. Trimming removed 2 bases from V and 6 bases from J; junction bases left unmatched: 5. Per germline, CDR1 SGHNT and CDR2 YYREEE (reference sequence). The CDR3 has 15 amino acids. In nucleotides, the CDR3 is TGTGCCAGCAGCTTCGCGACTAGCGGTCCCGGGGAGCTGTTTTTT. Translating gives CASSFATSGPGELFF.

This chain uses TRBV29-1 with TRBJ2-2; 7 bases are shared with TRBD2. The CDR3 sequence is 14 residues long. Germline CDR1 SQVTM, CDR2 ANQGSEA. Trimming at V came to 6 bases and at J to 4 bases, leaving 8 bases not matched to a gene. The CDR3 is CSVPGGVSTGELFF. The CDR3 region has the DNA TGCAGCGTCCCTGGGGGGGTGAGCACCGGGGAGCTGTTTTTT.

The chain uses TRBV29-1 and TRBJ1-1; 8 bases line up with TRBD1. Germline assignment: CDR1 SQVTM and CDR2 ANQGSEA. V was clipped by 4 bases and J by 4 bases; unmatched bases: 8. The CDR3 is 14 amino acids. CDR3: CSVGQDRAATEAFF. In DNA, the CDR3 is TGCAGCGTTGGCCAGGACAGGGCCGCCACTGAAGCTTTCTTT.

The V gene is TRBV5-4, the J gene TRBJ1-2, with 8 positions matching TRBD1. The CDR3 length is 17 residues. The V gene end was trimmed by 2 bases and the J gene end by 7 bases; junction bases not matched to a gene: 16. Germline-derived CDR1 and CDR2 are SGHNT and YYREEE (reference sequence). The CDR3 DNA sequence: TGTGCCAGCAGCTTAGTTTTATGGACAGGGAGGGTAGGTGGCTACACCTTC. Encoded protein: CASSLVLWTGRVGGYTF.

The chain links TRBV6-4 to TRBJ2-4; 8 positions agree with TRBD1. The germline CDR1 and CDR2 sequences are MRHNA and SNTAGT. The CDR3 sequence is 14 residues long. With 3 bases clipped from V and 8 bases from J, the junction kept 6 bases outside the gene matches. The DNA of the CDR3 is TGTGCCAGCAGTGAGGTAGGACAGGGATACATTCAGTACTTC. This sequence encodes CASSEVGQGYIQYF.

The chain uses TRBV20-1 and TRBJ1-1; 7 positions agree with TRBD1. Trimming at V came to 3 bases and at J to 11 bases, leaving 12 bases not matched to a gene. CDR1 is DFQATT and CDR2 is SNEGSKA in the germline V gene (reference sequence). CDR3 length equals 13 residues. CDR3 bases: TGCAGTGCTAGTCCCGGAGGGGGCGCGGGGGCTTTCTTT. Translated: CSASPGGGAGAFF.

The V call is TRBV5-1, the J call TRBJ2-5; possible D gene TRBD1, 6 bases. Deletions cut 2 bases from V and 3 bases from J, with 8 bases between. CDR1 is SGHRS, CDR2 YFSETQ, per germline. The CDR3 length is 13 residues. CDR3 loop: CASSFKGEETQYF. The CDR3 DNA reads TGCGCCAGCAGCTTTAAGGGGGAAGAGACCCAGTACTTC.

The chain is built from TRBV6-5 and TRBJ2-5; D remains ambiguous. The ends were cut back, 6 bases at V and 7 bases at J, with 12 bases in the middle. CDR1 and CDR2 from the germline V gene are MNHEY and SVGAGI. The CDR3 has 12 amino acids. As DNA, the CDR3 is TGTGCCAGCAGGGCAGTCCTAGGGACCCAGTACTTC. This codes for CASRAVLGTQYF.

The CDR3 region has the DNA TGTGCCATCACCGCGCCAGAAAGAAACACCATATATTTT. Protein: CAITAPERNTIYF. The chain uses TRBV10-3 and TRBJ1-3, with D uncertain. Germline lookup yields CDR1 ENHRY and CDR2 SYGVKD. Between the trimmed V and J ends, which lost 7 bases and 5 bases, there was a span of 12 bases. The CDR3 consists of 13 residues.

This chain joins TRBV7-9 and TRBJ2-5; maybe TRBD1 (6 bases). Germline CDR1 and CDR2: SEHNR and FQNEAQ (reference sequence). The CDR3 has 14 amino acids. V dropped 7 bases and J dropped 3 bases, with 15 bases sitting between them. The chain's CDR3 is CASTNYRDEETQYF. The CDR3 nucleotides are TGTGCCAGCACCAACTACAGGGATGAAGAGACCCAGTACTTC.

The chain combines TRBV4-1 with TRBJ2-7; the match to TRBD2 covers 10 bases. The CDR3 contains 15 residues. The germline V gene encodes CDR1 MGHRA and CDR2 YSYEKL. V lost 1 base, J lost 4 bases, and 4 bases stayed unmatched. The CDR3 sequence is CASSQVAGGQYEQYF. CDR3 in DNA: TGCGCCAGCAGCCAAGTAGCGGGAGGCCAGTACGAGCAGTACTTC.

The chain links TRBV30 to TRBJ2-2; 10 positions agree with TRBD2. The V gene's germline CDR1 is GTSNPN and CDR2 SVGIG (reference sequence). V was pared by 3 bases and J by 5 bases, with 12 bases of the junction left unmatched. CDR3 size: 17 residues. In DNA, the CDR3 is TGTGCCTGGAGCAGGGGAATAGCGGGAGGTTATACCGGGGAGCTGTTTTTT. This sequence encodes CAWSRGIAGGYTGELFF.

The gene calls are TRBV30 and TRBJ2-1; D is unresolved. CDR1 and CDR2 (germline): GTSNPN, SVGIG (reference sequence). V lost 6 bases and J 7 bases, leaving 16 bases between the germline ends. CDR3 length equals 13 residues. The CDR3 sequence is CACMQETVNEQFF. DNA of the CDR3: TGTGCCTGTATGCAGGAGACTGTAAATGAGCAGTTCTTC.

This chain joins TRBV9 and TRBJ2-1; 9 bases are shared with TRBD2. This CDR3 spans 13 amino acids. V trimming: 3 bases; J trimming: 9 bases; junction bases outside the gene matches: 4. Germline V gene lookup returns CDR1 SGDLS and CDR2 YYNGEE. CDR3 amino acids: CASSGGLAGEQFF. As DNA, the CDR3 is TGTGCCAGCAGCGGGGGACTAGCTGGTGAGCAGTTCTTC.

V usage is TRBV6-7 and J usage is TRBJ2-7, with D possibly matching TRBD2 (5 bases). TRBV6-7 is an ORF, and what it does is uncertain. Trimming stripped 6 bases from V and 0 bases from J, with 30 bases between. The CDR3 contains 20 residues. Here the CDR3 DNA reads TGTGCCAGCAGCCTTTGGGAAAGAGGTCGGAGGAAGTTTCGCTCCTACGAGCAGTACTTC. Residues: CASSLWERGRRKFRSYEQYF.

The gene calls are TRBV9 and TRBJ1-1; no reliable D call. Trimming took off 0 bases at V and 0 bases at J, with 3 bases between the two ends. The CDR3 spans 13 residues. CDR1 is SGDLS and CDR2 is YYNGEE in the germline V gene. The CDR3 loop is CASSVVMNTEAFF. CDR3 DNA: TGTGCCAGCAGCGTAGTTATGAACACTGAAGCTTTCTTT.

The V call is TRBV12-3 or TRBV12-4, the J call TRBJ1-4; tentatively, D is TRBD1 (5 bases). Trimming took off 3 bases at V and 5 bases at J, with 7 bases between the two ends. CDR3 length equals 13 residues. This chain's CDR3 is CASSFSGNEKLFF. The CDR3 DNA is TGTGCCAGCAGTTTTTCAGGGAATGAAAAACTGTTTTTT.

The V and J genes are TRBV7-6 and TRBJ2-2, with TRBD1 matching over 9 bases. The germline gives CDR1 SGHVS, CDR2 FNYEAQ. The CDR3 is made up of 15 amino acids. The trim removed 4 bases at V and 1 base at J, leaving 1 base unmatched. This CDR3 is CASSSGQGNTGELFF. The DNA for the CDR3 is TGTGCCAGCAGCTCGGGACAGGGGAACACCGGGGAGCTGTTTTTT.

V and J are TRBV2 and TRBJ1-6; D unclear. The ends were cut back, 3 bases at V and 11 bases at J, with 8 bases in the middle. Germline CDR1 SNHLY, CDR2 FYNNEI. This CDR3 is built from 12 residues. The CDR3 sequence: CASSESLPPLHF. CDR3 coding DNA: TGTGCCAGCAGTGAGTCCCTCCCACCCCTCCACTTT.

This clone was seen a few times. V and J are TRBV11-2 and TRBJ2-3; TRBD1 aligns across 7 bases. This CDR3 comprises 17 residues. Germline CDR1 SGHAT, CDR2 FQNNGV. Trimming took 1 base from V and 2 from J; bases not matched to a gene: 9. In DNA form, the CDR3 reads TGTGCCAGCAGCTTAGCGGCAGGGGGTCTCTTCACAGATACGCAGTATTTT. Translating it yields CASSLAAGGLFTDTQYF.

The V gene is TRBV7-2, the J gene TRBJ1-5; maybe TRBD1 (5 bases). The CDR3 is 12 amino acids. The V and J ends lost 3 bases and 9 bases respectively, with 9 bases between them. Germline lookup yields CDR1 SGHTA and CDR2 FQGNSA. CDR3 protein: CASSLGVSPQHF. DNA of the CDR3: TGTGCCAGCAGCTTGGGGGTGTCGCCCCAGCATTTT.

This clone showed up just once. The V call is TRBV29-1, the J call TRBJ2-5; D is undetermined. The CDR3 runs 12 residues. The germline V and J ends were trimmed by 5 bases and 1 base, with 8 bases remaining between them. Germline assignment: CDR1 SQVTM and CDR2 ANQGSEA. CDR3 residues: CSVLKTQETQYF. The CDR3 region has the DNA TGCAGCGTTTTGAAGACCCAAGAGACCCAGTACTTC.

This clone was seen a few times. This chain joins TRBV11-2 and TRBJ1-2, with D possibly matching TRBD1 (6 bases). The CDR3 runs to 13 residues. Per the germline V gene, CDR1 is SGHAT and CDR2 is FQNNGV. Trimming shortened V by 11 bases and J by 4 bases, and 17 bases separated the two germline ends. CDR3: CACSRGPLYGYTF. In nucleotides, the CDR3 is TGTGCCTGCTCTCGGGGGCCTCTCTATGGCTACACCTTC.

The chain couples TRBV7-9 to TRBJ1-4, with 7 bases that match TRBD1. CDR3 length equals 14 residues. The V gene end was trimmed by 5 bases and the J gene end by 7 bases; junction bases not matched to a gene: 7. Germline CDR1 is SEHNR and CDR2 is FQNEAQ (reference sequence). The CDR3 bases are TGTGCCAGCAGCGAAGACAGGGCGGGTGAAAAACTGTTTTTT. As protein: CASSEDRAGEKLFF.

The V and J genes are TRBV11-1 and TRBJ2-2, with D perhaps TRBD2 (5 bases). V lost 1 base and J 7 bases, leaving 10 bases between the germline ends. This CDR3 has 14 amino acids. The germline gives CDR1 SGHAT, CDR2 FQDESV (reference sequence). The CDR3 nucleotides read TGTGCCAGCAGCTTAGGGGAGTTTCTCGGGGAGCTGTTTTTT. Protein product: CASSLGEFLGELFF. The full variable domain, with the rest looked up from reference TRBV11-1 and TRBJ2-2, is EAEVAQSPRYKITEKSQAVAFWCDPISGHATLYWYRQILGQGPELLVQFQDESVVDDSQLPKDRFSAERLKGVDSTLKIQPAELGDSAMYLCASSLGEFLGELFFGEGSRLTVL.

This chain connects TRBV18 to TRBJ1-1, with D hard to call. Germline CDR1 and CDR2: KGHSH and LQKENI. V was trimmed by 3 bases and J by 2 bases, leaving 16 bases between them. CDR3 length equals 16 residues. Here the CDR3 reads CASSPSGQSPNTEAFF. CDR3 nucleotides: TGTGCCAGCTCACCTTCCGGCCAGAGCCCAAACACTGAAGCTTTCTTT.

The chain links TRBV18 to TRBJ2-1; no reliable D call. This CDR3 spans 14 amino acids. V was cut by 2 bases and J by 0 bases, with 5 bases left in between. Per the germline V gene, CDR1 is KGHSH and CDR2 is LQKENI. CDR3 bases: TGTGCCAGCTCACCAGAGAGCTCCTACAATGAGCAGTTCTTC. Protein sequence: CASSPESSYNEQFF. The full variable domain, in which reference TRBV18 and TRBJ2-1 provide the parts outside the CDR3, is NAGVMQNPRHLVRRRGQEARLRCSPMKGHSHVYWYRQLPEEGLKFMVYLQKENIIDESGMPKERFSAEFPKEGPSILRIQQVVRGDSAAYFCASSPESSYNEQFFGPGTRLTVL.

This clone was seen just once. The CDR3 sequence is CASSQDPTGADYGYTF. CDR3 DNA sequence: TGCGCCAGCAGCCAAGATCCGACAGGGGCGGACTATGGCTACACCTTC. The chain joins TRBV4-1 to TRBJ1-2; 8 bases fit TRBD1. V lost 0 bases and J lost 3; bases outside the gene matches: 6. CDR3 length: 16 residues. CDR1 MGHRA and CDR2 YSYEKL come from the germline V gene.